These 9 T cell receptor beta chains came from one sample sequenced in a study of patients and donors after allogeneic stem cell transplantation. From the RT-PCR reads, TCRdb called clonotypes with MiXCR, one entry per CDR3 protein. The data show about a million distinct CDR3 sequences, around 17% seen once. The sample was blood, either unsorted or a sorted T cell fraction (not recorded which). All receptors derive from a human donor who was either an allogeneic HSCT recipient or a stem cell or donor lymphocyte infusion donor (not recorded which). It is not recorded whose cells these are; they may come from a transplant donor.

The table lists this clonotype with a few counts. At one end, the junction sequence differs from germline, possibly due to a read error. The chain combines TRBV12-3 or TRBV12-4 with TRBJ2-7, with TRBD2 as a possible D gene (5 bases). This CDR3 comprises 14 residues. CDR3 region: CASSLAARSNEQYF. The DNA for the CDR3 is TGTGCCAGCAGTCTAGCCGCGCGGTCGAACGAGCAGTACTTC.

The chain joins TRBV19 to TRBJ1-3; unclear D gene. The CDR3 is 15 residues long. The V gene's germline CDR1 is LNHDA and CDR2 SQIVND (reference sequence). Trimming stripped 5 bases from V and 4 bases from J, with 15 bases between. CDR3 amino acids: CASSPTRGNGNTIYF. Written as DNA, the CDR3 is TGTGCCAGTAGTCCAACCCGGGGTAACGGAAACACCATATATTTT.

The CDR3 DNA sequence: TGTGCCAGCAGCCCGGGACTAGCGCCCGAGCAGTACTTC. This codes for CASSPGLAPEQYF. The chain is built from TRBV3-1 and TRBJ2-7, with 10 bases lining up with TRBD2. The CDR3 runs to 13 residues. After removal of 4 bases from V and 6 bases from J, the junction contained 3 bases not matched to a gene. CDR1 LGHDT and CDR2 YNNKEL come from the germline V gene (reference sequence).

This clonotype appeared a few times. The chain recombines TRBV27 with TRBJ1-1, with D possibly being TRBD1 (6 bases). The germline CDR1 and CDR2 sequences are MNHEY and SMNVEV (reference sequence). The CDR3 spans 14 residues. V was pared by 0 bases and J by 4 bases, with 9 bases between. This chain's CDR3 is CASSLSWGATEAFF. The CDR3 nucleotides are TGTGCCAGCAGTTTATCGTGGGGGGCCACTGAAGCTTTCTTT.

This clonotype was seen more than once but under ten times. This chain connects TRBV7-3 to TRBJ2-2; no definite D call. CDR3 length: 12 residues. Per germline, CDR1 SGHTA and CDR2 FQGTGA. The V and J ends lost 7 bases and 6 bases respectively, with 9 bases between them. CDR3 region: CASTIAPGELFF. DNA for the CDR3: TGTGCCAGCACCATCGCGCCCGGGGAGCTGTTTTTT.

The chain has TRBV12-3 or TRBV12-4 and TRBJ2-5, with D possibly matching TRBD2 (6 bases). The CDR3 spans 13 residues. The germline V and J ends were trimmed by 4 bases and 3 bases, with 9 bases remaining between them. The CDR3 is CASSSVAEETQYF. Here the CDR3 DNA reads TGTGCCAGCAGTTCCGTAGCGGAAGAGACCCAGTACTTC.

The chain uses TRBV6-2 or TRBV6-3 and TRBJ2-7, with no clear D. CDR1 MNHEY and CDR2 SVGEGT come from the germline V gene. This CDR3 comprises 15 residues. V was pared by 5 bases and J by 2 bases, with 16 bases between. CDR3 region: CASSPRAEPPYEQYF. The CDR3 DNA is TGTGCCAGCAGTCCAAGGGCTGAGCCACCCTACGAGCAGTACTTC.

The chain carries TRBV4-1 and TRBJ2-2; 8 nucleotides line up with TRBD1. Germline CDR1 and CDR2: MGHRA and YSYEKL. The V gene end was trimmed by 2 bases and the J gene end by 4 bases; junction bases not matched to a gene: 9. This CDR3 has 17 residues. CDR3 sequence: CASSQLGQGAGTGELFF. DNA for the CDR3: TGCGCCAGCAGCCAACTCGGACAGGGCGCCGGCACCGGGGAGCTGTTTTTT.

The rearrangement uses TRBV11-2 and TRBJ2-1; the D gene could be TRBD1 or TRBD2 (6 bases each). The germline gives CDR1 SGHAT, CDR2 FQNNGV. V was pared by 8 bases and J by 11 bases, with 22 bases between. CDR3 length: 14 residues. CDR3 in amino acids: CASSRGGPKGQQFF. CDR3 in DNA: TGTGCCAGCTCCCGAGGGGGGCCAAAAGGACAGCAGTTCTTC.